The 17 T cell receptor beta chains below were found in one sample sequenced in a study of T cells in women clearing cervical HPV infection. Method: immunoSEQ multiplex PCR; TCRdb's copy keeps in-frame clones and lacks some. In all, the sample yields about 28,000 clones. Specimen: blood buffy coat. These receptors originate from a woman aged 18 to 75 with a cervical HPV16 infection that either progressed to CIN3+ or cleared (not recorded which).

In the case of this clone: The CDR3 extends 3 residues past the end of the read, so its final part is completed from the germline J gene. This chain joins TRBV18 and TRBJ2-7, with D possibly being TRBD1 (6 bases). V was clipped by 1 base and J by 4 bases, with 8 bases between them. Germline V gene sequence: CDR1 KGHSH, CDR2 LQKENI. The CDR3 runs 13 residues. CDR3 amino acids: CASSPQTGYEQYF. The covered CDR3 bases are TGTGCCAGCTCACCACAAACAGGGTACGAG.

A remark on this clone: The sequenced fragment ends 3 residues before the CDR3 boundary, so the rest is inferred from the germline J gene. The rearrangement links TRBV7-6 to TRBJ2-2, with 8 bases identical to TRBD1. The CDR3 length is 16 residues. Germline V lookup: CDR1 SGHVS, CDR2 FNYEAQ. The V segment lost 5 bases and the J segment 1 base; nucleotides outside the gene matches: 6. This CDR3 is CASSISGTGNTGELFF. The covered CDR3 bases are TGTGCCAGCAGCATTTCCGGGACAGGGAACACCGGGGAG.

In regard to this clone: The observed sequence ends 3 residues before the CDR3 terminus, with the missing tail filled in from the germline J gene. This chain connects TRBV6-1 to TRBJ2-2; D is unresolved. This CDR3 has 14 residues. The V gene's germline CDR1 is MNHNS and CDR2 SASEGT. The covered CDR3 bases are TGTGCCAGCAGTGGGGCTGTGGGTAATTCACCG. It is translated as CASSGAVGNSP. The full-length CDR3 reads as CASSGAVGNSPLFF.

Worth noting for this clone: The read gets to within 3 residues of the CDR3 end, and the germline J gene fills in the rest. The rearrangement links TRBV2 to TRBJ1-2; D might be TRBD1 (5 bases). V was cut by 7 bases and J by 5 bases, with 11 bases left in between. Germline V gene data show CDR1 as SNHLY and CDR2 as FYNNEI. The CDR3 extends over 12 amino acids. CDR3 loop: CASTQGWYGYTF. The part of the CDR3 DNA that was read is TGTGCCAGCACCCAGGGATGGTATGGC.

Note on this clone: The read stops 3 residues short of the end of the CDR3; the missing end is completed from the germline J gene. The chain joins TRBV6-2 or TRBV6-3 to TRBJ2-7; 12 positions match TRBD2. CDR3 length equals 16 residues. Unmatched junction bases numbered 5, after V lost 5 bases and J lost 0 bases. The germline CDR1 and CDR2 sequences are MNHEY and SVGEGT. CDR3 bases read: TGTGCCAGCAGTACGGGACTAGCGGGTAACTCCTACGAG. Protein product: CASSTGLAGNSYE. The entire CDR3 protein reads CASSTGLAGNSYEQYF.

Comment on this clone: The read terminates 3 residues before the CDR3 end, so the remaining end is supplied by the germline J gene. The same CDR3 also results from other DNA sequences found in this sample. The genes are TRBV18 and TRBJ2-5; a weak D match, TRBD1 (6 bases). The CDR3 runs 14 residues. CDR1 KGHSH and CDR2 LQKENI come from the germline V gene. Trimming removed 2 bases at V and 4 bases at J, with 11 bases between. The CDR3 sequence is CASSPLGGRETQYF. CDR3 DNA, as far as it was read: TGTGCCAGCTCACCATTAGGGGGAAGAGAGACC.

A word on this clone: The read terminates 3 residues before the CDR3 end, so the remaining end is supplied by the germline J gene. V is TRBV30 and J is TRBJ1-2, with 11 nucleotides matching TRBD1. CDR1 is GTSNPN and CDR2 is SVGIG in the germline V gene (reference sequence). Losses at the gene ends were 0 bases for V and 4 bases for J; bases not matched to a gene: 7. The length of the CDR3 is 16 residues. The covered CDR3 bases are TGTGCCTGGAGTGTCCTCCGGACAGGGGGCACCTATGGC. It specifies CAWSVLRTGGTYG. The whole CDR3 region reads CAWSVLRTGGTYGYTF.

CDR3 sequence reads: CASSRSNQPQHF. The covered CDR3 bases are TGTGCCAGCAGCCGTAGCAATCAGCCC. This chain uses TRBV2 with TRBJ1-5; no clear D. The CDR3 end is not reached by the read, which stops 3 residues before it; the germline J gene fills it in. The length of the CDR3 is 12 residues. CDR1 is SNHLY, CDR2 FYNNEI, per germline. V was trimmed by 6 bases and J by 0 bases, leaving 3 bases between them.

Regarding this clone: The read halts 3 residues ahead of the CDR3 end, with the missing end drawn from the germline J gene. V gene TRBV7-6 combines with J gene TRBJ1-4; 7 nucleotides line up with TRBD1. The germline V gene has CDR1 SGHVS and CDR2 FNYEAQ. This CDR3 is 15 amino acids long. The ends lost 4 bases at V and 5 bases at J; junction bases unmatched: 7. The CDR3: CASSSKGAENEKLFF. The sequenced CDR3 bases are TGTGCCAGCAGCTCGAAGGGGGCGGAAAATGAAAAA.

On this clone: The observed sequence ends 3 residues before the CDR3 terminus, with the missing tail filled in from the germline J gene. This sequence joins TRBV10-2 and TRBJ2-7; 10 positions match TRBD2. V gave up 5 bases and J gave up 5 bases; unmatched junction bases: 9. The CDR3 length is 15 residues. Germline lookup yields CDR1 WSHSY and CDR2 SAAADI. Partial CDR3 DNA: TGCGCCAGCAGTAGGTCTCTAGCGGGAGTCCACGAG. Amino acid sequence: CASSRSLAGVHE. The full CDR3 sequence reads CASSRSLAGVHEQYF.

Concerning this clone itself: The read terminates 3 residues before the CDR3 end, so the remaining end is supplied by the germline J gene. The chain has TRBV2 and TRBJ2-3; D might be TRBD1 (5 bases). Trimming pared 11 bases from V and 2 bases from J, leaving 11 bases between. Germline V CDR1 and CDR2: SNHLY, FYNNEI. The CDR3 covers 12 residues. CDR3 sequence reads: CAGAASTDTQYF. The sequenced part of the CDR3 DNA is TGTGCCGGGGCGGCTTCCACAGATACG.

As concerns this clone: The CDR3 end falls 3 residues outside the read, so it is completed with the germline J gene. The chain is built from TRBV19 and TRBJ1-1, with D possibly being TRBD1 (5 bases). The V gene lost 3 bases and the J gene lost 0 bases, with 8 bases spanning the gap. The CDR3 spans 14 residues. Germline values: CDR1 LNHDA, CDR2 SQIVND (reference sequence). CDR3 sequence: CASSIGTLNTEAFF. The DNA read from the CDR3 is TGTGCCAGTAGTATTGGGACTCTGAACACTGAA.

Regarding this clone: Coverage ceases 3 residues before the CDR3 finishes, and the germline J gene fills in the end. The rearrangement joins TRBV20-1 to TRBJ2-2, with 7 bases fitting TRBD1. J lost 4 bases, V lost 2 bases, and 7 bases had no gene match. CDR1 DFQATT and CDR2 SNEGSKA come from the germline V gene (reference sequence). The CDR3 runs to 15 residues. The chain's CDR3 is CSARLPTGRTGELFF. The sequenced CDR3 bases are TGCAGTGCTAGATTGCCGACAGGGCGCACCGGGGAG.

The CDR3 sequence: CSAERPGAFQETQYF. CDR3 bases read: TGCAGTGCTGAACGTCCAGGGGCCTTCCAAGAGACC. The V and J genes are TRBV20-1 and TRBJ2-5, with D tentatively TRBD1 (6 bases). Sequencing ends 3 residues short of the CDR3 end; the germline J gene provides the rest. CDR3 length equals 15 residues. The germline gives CDR1 DFQATT, CDR2 SNEGSKA (reference sequence). V was trimmed by 5 bases and J by 1 base, leaving 17 bases between them.

Note on this clone: The germline gene is not matched at one end of the junction; a read error may be the cause. The read terminates 3 residues before the CDR3 end, so the remaining end is supplied by the germline J gene. The identical CDR3 is also encoded by other nucleotide sequences in the sample. The gene calls are TRBV19 and TRBJ1-3; D is unresolved. Per the germline V gene, CDR1 is LNHDA and CDR2 is SQIVND (reference sequence). This CDR3 contains 14 residues. CDR3 sequence: CATHYGFSGNTIYF. The CDR3 DNA, read in part, is TGTGCCACCCACTACGGATTTTCTGGAAACACA.

About this clone itself: Sequencing ends 3 residues short of the CDR3 end; the germline J gene provides the rest. The chain uses TRBV7-7 and TRBJ2-7, with 7 bases that match TRBD1. The CDR3 covers 15 residues. The V and J ends lost 3 bases and 4 bases, in that order; junction bases with no gene match: 9. Looked up from germline, CDR1 is SSHAT and CDR2 is FNYEAQ (reference sequence). The CDR3: CASSFRQGTQYEQYF. The part of the CDR3 DNA that was read is TGTGCCAGCAGCTTCCGACAGGGAACCCAGTACGAG.

Turning to this clone: With the read ending 3 residues before the CDR3 end, the germline J gene is used to fill in that end. The rearrangement links TRBV7-2 to TRBJ2-7, with 10 bases that match TRBD2. This CDR3 has 14 amino acids. Germline CDR1 is SGHTA and CDR2 is FQGNSA. The V segment lost 4 bases and the J segment 4 bases; nucleotides outside the gene matches: 4. The sequenced part of the CDR3 DNA is TGTGCCAGCAGCTGGACTAGCGGAGAGTACGAG. Its protein is CASSWTSGEYE. The full CDR3 reads CASSWTSGEYEQYF.